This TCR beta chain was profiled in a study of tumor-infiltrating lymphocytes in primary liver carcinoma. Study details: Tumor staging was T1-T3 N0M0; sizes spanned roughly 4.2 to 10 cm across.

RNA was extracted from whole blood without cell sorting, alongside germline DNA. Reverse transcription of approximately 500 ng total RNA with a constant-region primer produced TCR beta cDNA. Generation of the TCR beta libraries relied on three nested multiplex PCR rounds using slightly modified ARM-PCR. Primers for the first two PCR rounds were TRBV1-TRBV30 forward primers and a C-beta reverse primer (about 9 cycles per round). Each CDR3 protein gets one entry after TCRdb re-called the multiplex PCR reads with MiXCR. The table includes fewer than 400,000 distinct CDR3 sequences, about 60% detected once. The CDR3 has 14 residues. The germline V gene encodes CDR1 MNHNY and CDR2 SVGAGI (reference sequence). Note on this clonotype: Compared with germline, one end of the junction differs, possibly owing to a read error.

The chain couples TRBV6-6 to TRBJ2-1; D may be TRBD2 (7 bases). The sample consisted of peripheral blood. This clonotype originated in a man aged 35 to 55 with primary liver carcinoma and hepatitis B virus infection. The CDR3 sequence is CASSGRGRGNEEFF. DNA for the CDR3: TGTGCCAGCAGTGGGAGAGGGAGGGGGAATGAGGAGTTCTTC.